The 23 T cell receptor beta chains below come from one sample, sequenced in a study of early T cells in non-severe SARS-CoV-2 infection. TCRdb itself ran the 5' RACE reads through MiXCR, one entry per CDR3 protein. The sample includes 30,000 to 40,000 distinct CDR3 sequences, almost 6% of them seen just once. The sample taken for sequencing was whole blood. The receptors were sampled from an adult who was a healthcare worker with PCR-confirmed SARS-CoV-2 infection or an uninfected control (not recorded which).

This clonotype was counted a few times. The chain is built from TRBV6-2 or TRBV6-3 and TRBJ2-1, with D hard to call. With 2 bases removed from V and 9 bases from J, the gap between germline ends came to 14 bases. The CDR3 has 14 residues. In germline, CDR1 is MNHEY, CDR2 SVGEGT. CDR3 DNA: TGTGCCAGCAGTTACGGCGGAGTTAAGGTTGAGCAGTTCTTC. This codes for CASSYGGVKVEQFF.

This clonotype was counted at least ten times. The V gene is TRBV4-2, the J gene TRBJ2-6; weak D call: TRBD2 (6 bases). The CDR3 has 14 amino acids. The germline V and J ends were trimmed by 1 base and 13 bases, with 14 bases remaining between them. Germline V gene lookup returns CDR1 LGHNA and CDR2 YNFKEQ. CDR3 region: CASSQGDSEMVLTF. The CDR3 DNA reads TGTGCCAGCAGCCAAGGGGACTCCGAGATGGTCCTGACTTTC.

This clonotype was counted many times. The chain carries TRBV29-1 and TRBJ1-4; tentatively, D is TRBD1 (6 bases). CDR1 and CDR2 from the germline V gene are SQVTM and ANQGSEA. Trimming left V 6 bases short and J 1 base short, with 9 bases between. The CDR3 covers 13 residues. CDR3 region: CSVAGVTNEKLFF. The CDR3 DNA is TGCAGCGTCGCAGGGGTAACTAATGAAAAACTGTTTTTT.

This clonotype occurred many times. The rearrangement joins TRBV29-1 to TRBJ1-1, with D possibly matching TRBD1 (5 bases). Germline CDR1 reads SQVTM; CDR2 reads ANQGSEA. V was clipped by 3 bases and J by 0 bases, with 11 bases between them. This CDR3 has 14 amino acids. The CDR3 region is CSVEGERLNTEAFF. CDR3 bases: TGCAGCGTTGAGGGGGAGAGATTGAACACTGAAGCTTTCTTT. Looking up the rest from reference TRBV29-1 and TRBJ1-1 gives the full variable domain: SAVISQKPSRDICQRGTSLTIQCQVDSQVTMMFWYRQQPGQSLTLIATANQGSEATYESGFVIDKFPISRPNLTFSTLTVSNMSPEDSSIYLCSVEGERLNTEAFFGQGTRLTVV.

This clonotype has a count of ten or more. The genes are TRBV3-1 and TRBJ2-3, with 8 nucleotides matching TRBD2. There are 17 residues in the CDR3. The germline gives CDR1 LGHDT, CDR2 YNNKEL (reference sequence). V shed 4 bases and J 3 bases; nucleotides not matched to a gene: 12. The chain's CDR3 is CASSRRRGLDVTDTQYF. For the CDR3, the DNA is TGTGCCAGCAGCCGGCGGAGGGGACTAGATGTAACAGATACGCAGTATTTT.

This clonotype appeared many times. The CDR3 nucleotides are TGTGCCAGCAGTTATGAAGGGGAGCATGGCTACACCTTC. The encoded protein is CASSYEGEHGYTF. The chain couples TRBV6-6 to TRBJ1-2, with a tentative D call TRBD1 (5 bases). Per the germline V gene, CDR1 is MNHNY and CDR2 is SVGAGI (reference sequence). The length of the CDR3 is 13 residues. V lost 3 bases, J lost 6 bases, and 11 bases lay in between.

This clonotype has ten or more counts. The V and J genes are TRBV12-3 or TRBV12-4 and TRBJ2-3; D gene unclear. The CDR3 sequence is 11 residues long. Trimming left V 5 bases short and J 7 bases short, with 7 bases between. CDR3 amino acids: CASSPRNTQYF. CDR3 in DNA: TGTGCCAGCAGTCCCCGAAATACGCAGTATTTT.

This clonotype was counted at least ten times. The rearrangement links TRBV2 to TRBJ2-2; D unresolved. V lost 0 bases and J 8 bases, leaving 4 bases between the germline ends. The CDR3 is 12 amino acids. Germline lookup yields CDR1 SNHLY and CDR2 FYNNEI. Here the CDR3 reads CASSEAAGELFF. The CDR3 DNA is TGTGCCAGCAGTGAAGCCGCGGGGGAGCTGTTTTTT.

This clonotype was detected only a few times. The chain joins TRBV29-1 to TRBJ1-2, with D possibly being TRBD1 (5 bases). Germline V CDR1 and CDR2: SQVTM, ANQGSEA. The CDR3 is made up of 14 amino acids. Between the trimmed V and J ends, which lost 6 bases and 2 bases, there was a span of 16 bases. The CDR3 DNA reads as TGCAGCGTCTCCTCAGGGACCCAAAACTATGGCTACACCTTC. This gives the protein CSVSSGTQNYGYTF.

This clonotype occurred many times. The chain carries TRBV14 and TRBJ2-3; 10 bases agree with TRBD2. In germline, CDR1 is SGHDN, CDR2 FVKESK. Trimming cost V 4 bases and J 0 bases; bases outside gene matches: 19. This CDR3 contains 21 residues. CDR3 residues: CASSPGRTIAGGRLSTDTQYF. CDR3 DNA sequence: TGTGCCAGCAGCCCCGGCCGCACTATAGCGGGGGGACGCCTTAGCACAGATACGCAGTATTTT.

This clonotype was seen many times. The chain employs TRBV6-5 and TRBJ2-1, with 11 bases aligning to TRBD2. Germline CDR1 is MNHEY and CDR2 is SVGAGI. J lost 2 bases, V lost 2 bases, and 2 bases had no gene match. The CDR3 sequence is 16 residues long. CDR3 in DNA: TGTGCCAGCAGTTACGGGACTAGCGGAACCTACAATGAGCAGTTCTTC. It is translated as CASSYGTSGTYNEQFF.

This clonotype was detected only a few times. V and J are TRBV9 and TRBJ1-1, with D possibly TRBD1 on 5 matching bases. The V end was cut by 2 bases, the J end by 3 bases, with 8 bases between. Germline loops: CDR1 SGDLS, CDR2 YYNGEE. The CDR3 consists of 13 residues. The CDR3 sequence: CASSVRGDTEAFF. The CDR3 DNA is TGTGCCAGCAGCGTGCGAGGGGACACTGAAGCTTTCTTT.

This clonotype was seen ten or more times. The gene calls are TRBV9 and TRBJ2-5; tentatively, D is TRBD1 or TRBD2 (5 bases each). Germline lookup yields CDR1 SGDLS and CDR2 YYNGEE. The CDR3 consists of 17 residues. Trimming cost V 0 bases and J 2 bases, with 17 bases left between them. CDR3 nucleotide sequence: TGTGCCAGCAGCGTAGGTATAGGGACCGAGGGGCAAGAGACCCAGTACTTC. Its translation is CASSVGIGTEGQETQYF.

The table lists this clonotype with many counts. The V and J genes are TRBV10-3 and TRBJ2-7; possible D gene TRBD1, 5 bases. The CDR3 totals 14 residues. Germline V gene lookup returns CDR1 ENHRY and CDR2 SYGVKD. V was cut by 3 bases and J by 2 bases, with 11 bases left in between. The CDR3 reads CAISDGRATYEQYF. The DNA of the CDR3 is TGTGCCATCAGTGACGGCAGGGCTACCTACGAGCAGTACTTC.

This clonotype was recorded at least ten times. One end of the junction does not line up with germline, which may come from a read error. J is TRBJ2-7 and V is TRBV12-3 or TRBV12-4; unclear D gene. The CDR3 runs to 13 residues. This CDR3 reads CASQFVSSHEQYF. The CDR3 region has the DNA TGTGCCAGCCAGTTTGTAAGCTCCCACGAGCAGTACTTC.

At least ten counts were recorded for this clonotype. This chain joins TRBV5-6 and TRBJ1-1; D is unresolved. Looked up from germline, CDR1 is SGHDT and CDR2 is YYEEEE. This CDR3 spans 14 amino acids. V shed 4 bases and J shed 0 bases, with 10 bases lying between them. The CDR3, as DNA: TGTGCCAGCAGCCGTGACACCATGAACACTGAAGCTTTCTTT. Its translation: CASSRDTMNTEAFF. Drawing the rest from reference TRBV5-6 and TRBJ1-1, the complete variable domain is DAGVTQSPTHLIKTRGQQVTLRCSPKSGHDTVSWYQQALGQGPQFIFQYYEEEERQRGNFPDRFSGHQFPNYSSELNVNALLLGDSALYLCASSRDTMNTEAFFGQGTRLTVV.

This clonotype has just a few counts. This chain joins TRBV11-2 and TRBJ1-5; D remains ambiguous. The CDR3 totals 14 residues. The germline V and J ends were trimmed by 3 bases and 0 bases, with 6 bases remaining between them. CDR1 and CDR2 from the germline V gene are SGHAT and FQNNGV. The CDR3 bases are TGTGCCAGCAGCTTGTCAAATAGCAATCAGCCCCAGCATTTT. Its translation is CASSLSNSNQPQHF.

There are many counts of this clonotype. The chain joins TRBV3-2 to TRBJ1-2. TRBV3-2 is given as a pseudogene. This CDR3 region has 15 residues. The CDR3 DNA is TGTGCCAGCAGCCAAGGGTCCGAGGGTTTGAGTGGCTACACCTTC. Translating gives CASSQGSEGLSGYTF.

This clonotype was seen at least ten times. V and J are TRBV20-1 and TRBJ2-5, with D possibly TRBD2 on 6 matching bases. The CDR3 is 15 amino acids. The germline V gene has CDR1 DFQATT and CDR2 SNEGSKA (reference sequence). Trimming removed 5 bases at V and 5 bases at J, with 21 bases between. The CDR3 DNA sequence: TGCAGTGCTCCGCGGCTAGCGAAGGGGAGGGAGACCCAGTACTTC. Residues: CSAPRLAKGRETQYF.

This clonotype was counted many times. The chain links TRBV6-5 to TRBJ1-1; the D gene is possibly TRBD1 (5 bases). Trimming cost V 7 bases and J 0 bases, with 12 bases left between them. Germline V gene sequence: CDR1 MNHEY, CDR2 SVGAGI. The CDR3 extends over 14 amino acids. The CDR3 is CASTGAFMNTEAFF. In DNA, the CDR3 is TGTGCCAGCACTGGGGCCTTTATGAACACTGAAGCTTTCTTT.

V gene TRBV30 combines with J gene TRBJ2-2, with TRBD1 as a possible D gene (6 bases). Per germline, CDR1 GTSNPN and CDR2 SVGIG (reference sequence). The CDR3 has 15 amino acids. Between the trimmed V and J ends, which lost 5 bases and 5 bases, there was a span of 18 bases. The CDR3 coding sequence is TGTGCCTGGGGCCCCATAGGGGGTGGGACCGGGGAGCTGTTTTTT. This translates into CAWGPIGGGTGELFF.

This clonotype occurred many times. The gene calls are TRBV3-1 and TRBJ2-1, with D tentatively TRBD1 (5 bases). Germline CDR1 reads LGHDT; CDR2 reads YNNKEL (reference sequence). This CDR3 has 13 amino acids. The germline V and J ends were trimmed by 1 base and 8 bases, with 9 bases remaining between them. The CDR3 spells CASSQGTTHEQFF. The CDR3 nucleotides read TGTGCCAGCAGCCAAGGGACAACCCATGAGCAGTTCTTC.

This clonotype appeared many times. For the CDR3, the DNA is TGCAGCGTTGAAGAGGGAAGGGGGGATACGCAGTATTTT. Amino acid sequence: CSVEEGRGDTQYF. The chain joins TRBV29-1 to TRBJ2-3; TRBD1 might be the D (6 bases). Deletions cut 0 bases from V and 6 bases from J, with 10 bases between. CDR1 is SQVTM and CDR2 is ANQGSEA in the germline V gene. This CDR3 contains 13 residues.